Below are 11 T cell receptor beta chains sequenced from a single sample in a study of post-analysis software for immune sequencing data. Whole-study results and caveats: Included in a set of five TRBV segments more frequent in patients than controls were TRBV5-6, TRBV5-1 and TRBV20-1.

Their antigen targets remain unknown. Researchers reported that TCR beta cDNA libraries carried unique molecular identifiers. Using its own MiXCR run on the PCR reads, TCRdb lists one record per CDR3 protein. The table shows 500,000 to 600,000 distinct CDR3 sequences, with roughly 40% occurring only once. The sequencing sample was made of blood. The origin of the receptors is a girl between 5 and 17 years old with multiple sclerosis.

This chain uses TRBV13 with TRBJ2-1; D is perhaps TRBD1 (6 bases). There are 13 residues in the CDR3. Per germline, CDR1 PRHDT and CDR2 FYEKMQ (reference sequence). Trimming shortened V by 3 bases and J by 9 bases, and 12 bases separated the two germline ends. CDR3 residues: CASSLDSLGEQFF. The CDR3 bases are TGTGCCAGCAGCTTGGACAGCCTGGGTGAGCAGTTCTTC.

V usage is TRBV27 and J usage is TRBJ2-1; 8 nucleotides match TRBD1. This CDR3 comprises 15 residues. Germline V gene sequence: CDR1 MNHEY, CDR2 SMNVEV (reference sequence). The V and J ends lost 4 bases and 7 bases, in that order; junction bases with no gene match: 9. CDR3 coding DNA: TGTGCCAGCAGTTCGCGACCGGGACAGGCTAATGAGCAGTTCTTC. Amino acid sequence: CASSSRPGQANEQFF.

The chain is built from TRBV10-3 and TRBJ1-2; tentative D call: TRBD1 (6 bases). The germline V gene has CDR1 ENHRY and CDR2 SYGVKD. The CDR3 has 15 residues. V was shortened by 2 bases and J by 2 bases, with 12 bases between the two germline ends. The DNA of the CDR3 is TGTGCCATCAGTGAGGAGAGGGGGGGAAACTATGGCTACACCTTC. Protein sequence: CAISEERGGNYGYTF.

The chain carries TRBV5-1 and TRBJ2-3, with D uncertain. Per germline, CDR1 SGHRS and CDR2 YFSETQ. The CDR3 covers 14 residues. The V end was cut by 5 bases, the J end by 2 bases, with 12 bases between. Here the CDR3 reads CASRTSDPTDTQYF. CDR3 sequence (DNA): TGCGCCAGCAGAACAAGTGATCCCACAGATACGCAGTATTTT.

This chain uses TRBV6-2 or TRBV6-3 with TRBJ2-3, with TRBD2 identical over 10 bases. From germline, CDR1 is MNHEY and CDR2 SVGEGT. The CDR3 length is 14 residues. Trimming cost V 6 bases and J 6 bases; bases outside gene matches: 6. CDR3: CASRGLAKWDTQYF. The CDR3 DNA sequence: TGTGCCAGCAGGGGACTAGCGAAGTGGGATACGCAGTATTTT.

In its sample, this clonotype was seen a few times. The CDR3 here is CASREGLQETQYF. In DNA, the CDR3 is TGCGCCAGCAGGGAGGGACTCCAAGAGACCCAGTACTTC. This chain connects TRBV5-1 to TRBJ2-5, with D perhaps matching TRBD2 (6 bases). V lost 5 bases and J lost 1, with 9 bases in between. Germline CDR1 and CDR2: SGHRS and YFSETQ. CDR3 length equals 13 residues.

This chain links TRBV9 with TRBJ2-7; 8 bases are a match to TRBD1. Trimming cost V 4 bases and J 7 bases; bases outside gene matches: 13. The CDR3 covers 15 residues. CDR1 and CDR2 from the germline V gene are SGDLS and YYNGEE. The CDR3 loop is CASSPTGGTVNEQYF. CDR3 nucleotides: TGTGCCAGCAGCCCCACAGGGGGGACCGTCAATGAGCAGTACTTC.

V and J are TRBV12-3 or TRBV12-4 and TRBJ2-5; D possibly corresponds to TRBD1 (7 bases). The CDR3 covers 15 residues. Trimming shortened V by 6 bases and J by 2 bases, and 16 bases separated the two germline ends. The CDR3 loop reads CASRAGQFPQETQYF. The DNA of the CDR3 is TGTGCCAGCAGGGCGGGACAGTTCCCTCAAGAGACCCAGTACTTC.

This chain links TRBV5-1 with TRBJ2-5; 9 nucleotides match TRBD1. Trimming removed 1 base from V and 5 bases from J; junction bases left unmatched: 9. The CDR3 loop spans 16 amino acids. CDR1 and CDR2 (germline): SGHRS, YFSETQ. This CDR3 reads CASSLTGGQVRETQYF. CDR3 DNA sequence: TGCGCCAGCAGCTTGACAGGGGGCCAAGTTAGGGAGACCCAGTACTTC.

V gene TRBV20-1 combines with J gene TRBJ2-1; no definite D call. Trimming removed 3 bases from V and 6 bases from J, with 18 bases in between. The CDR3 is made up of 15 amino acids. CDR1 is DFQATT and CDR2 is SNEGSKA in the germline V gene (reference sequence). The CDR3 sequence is CSARSARGRSNEQFF. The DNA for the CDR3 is TGCAGTGCTAGGTCAGCGCGCGGCCGCTCCAATGAGCAGTTCTTC.

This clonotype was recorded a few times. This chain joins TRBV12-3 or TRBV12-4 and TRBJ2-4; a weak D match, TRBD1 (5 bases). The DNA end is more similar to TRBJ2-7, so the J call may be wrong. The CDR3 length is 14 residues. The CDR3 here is CASSPYGADDEQYF. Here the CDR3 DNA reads TGTGCCAGCAGCCCTTATGGGGCCGATGACGAGCAGTACTTC.